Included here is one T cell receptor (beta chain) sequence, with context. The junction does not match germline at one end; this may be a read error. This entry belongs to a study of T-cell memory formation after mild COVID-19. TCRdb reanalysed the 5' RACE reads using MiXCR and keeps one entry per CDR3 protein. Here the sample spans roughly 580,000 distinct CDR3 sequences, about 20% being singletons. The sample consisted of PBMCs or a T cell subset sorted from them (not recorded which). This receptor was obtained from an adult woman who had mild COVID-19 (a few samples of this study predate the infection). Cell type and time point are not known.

This CDR3 is CASSTGHDRGLYDYTF. The CDR3 DNA sequence: TGCGCCAGCAGCACGGGACATGACCGAGGCCTATATGACTACACCTTC. The chain joins TRBV5-1 to TRBJ1-2; possible D gene TRBD1, 6 bases. Germline lookup yields CDR1 SGHRS and CDR2 YFSETQ. The CDR3 runs to 16 residues.